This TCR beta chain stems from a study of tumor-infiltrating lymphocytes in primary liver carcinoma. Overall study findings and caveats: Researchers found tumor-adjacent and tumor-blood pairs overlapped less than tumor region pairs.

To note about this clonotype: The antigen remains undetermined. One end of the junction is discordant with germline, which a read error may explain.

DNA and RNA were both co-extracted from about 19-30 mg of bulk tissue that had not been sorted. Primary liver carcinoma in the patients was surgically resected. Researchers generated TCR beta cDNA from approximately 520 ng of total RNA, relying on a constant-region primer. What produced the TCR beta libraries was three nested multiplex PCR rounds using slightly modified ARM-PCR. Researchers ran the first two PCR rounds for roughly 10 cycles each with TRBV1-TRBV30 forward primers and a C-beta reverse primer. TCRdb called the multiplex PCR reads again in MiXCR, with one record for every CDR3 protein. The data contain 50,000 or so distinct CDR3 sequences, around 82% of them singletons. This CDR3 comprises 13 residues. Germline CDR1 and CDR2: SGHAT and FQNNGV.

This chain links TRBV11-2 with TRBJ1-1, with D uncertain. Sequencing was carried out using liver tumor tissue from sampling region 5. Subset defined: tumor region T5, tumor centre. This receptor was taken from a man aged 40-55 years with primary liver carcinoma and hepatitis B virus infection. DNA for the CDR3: TGTGCCAGGAGCCTAGGCCTGAACACTCAAGCTTTCTTT. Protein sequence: CARSLGLNTQAFF.